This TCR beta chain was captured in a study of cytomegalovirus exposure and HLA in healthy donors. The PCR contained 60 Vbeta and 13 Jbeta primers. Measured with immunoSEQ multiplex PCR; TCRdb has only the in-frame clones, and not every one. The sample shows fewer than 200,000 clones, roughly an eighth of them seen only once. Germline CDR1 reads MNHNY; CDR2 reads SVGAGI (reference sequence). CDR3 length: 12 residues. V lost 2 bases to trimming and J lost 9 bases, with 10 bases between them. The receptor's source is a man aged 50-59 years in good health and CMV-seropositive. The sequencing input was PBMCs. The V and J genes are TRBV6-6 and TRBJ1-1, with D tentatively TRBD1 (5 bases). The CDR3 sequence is CASSYPAGKAFF. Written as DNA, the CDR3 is TGTGCCAGCAGTTACCCCGCAGGGAAAGCTTTCTTT.